Listed below are T cell receptor beta chains from one sample, sequenced in a study of shared clonotypes between healthy human individuals. Generated by immunoSEQ multiplex PCR, the TCRdb table keeps only in-frame clones and is missing some. The repertoire includes some 2,500,000 clones, 80% to 95% of them detected once, and 0.37% sits in the top ten. The sample consisted of naive CD4+ T cells from PBMCs. The receptor source for this set is a young man in good health. Some clones in this sample may be carry-over from other donors' samples. Each CDR3 is given with its conserved first and last residue. A D gene is named only where the DNA matches it firmly. A row's size may be missing; if present it is once, few, many or a size class.

clone_size	v_call	j_call	d_call	cdr3_aa	cdr3_nt
NA	TRBV10-1	TRBJ2-7	TRBD1	CAGIIRQGISYEQYF	TGCGCCGGAATTATAAGACAGGGCATCTCCTACGAGCAGTACTTC
NA	TRBV15	TRBJ1-1	TRBD1	CATTFSRGRMNTEAFF	TGTGCCACCACCTTTTCCAGGGGGCGGATGAACACTGAAGCTTTCTTT
NA	TRBV7-3	TRBJ2-7	NA	CASSSSFVAGSYEQYF	TGTGCCAGCAGCTCATCGTTCGTGGCGGGGTCCTACGAGCAGTACTTC
NA	TRBV5-1	TRBJ2-1	TRBD1	CASSLEGQGEYEQFF	TGCGCCAGCAGCTTGGAGGGACAGGGGGAGTATGAGCAGTTCTTC
NA	TRBV29-1	TRBJ2-2	TRBD1	CSVEGQGDGELFF	TGCAGCGTTGAAGGGCAGGGGGACGGGGAGCTGTTTTTT
NA	TRBV5-4	TRBJ1-3	NA	CASSLSGGNTIYF	TGTGCCAGCAGCTTGTCTGGGGGGAACACCATATATTTT
NA	TRBV6-6	TRBJ1-4	NA	CASSYWRGGEKLFF	TGTGCCAGCAGTTACTGGCGGGGTGGGGAAAAACTGTTTTTT
NA	TRBV28	TRBJ2-5	NA	CASSTPPWRQETQYF	TGTGCCAGCAGTACGCCTCCCTGGCGACAAGAGACCCAGTACTTC
NA	TRBV11-1	TRBJ2-2	NA	CASSFRRGFGTGELFF	TGTGCCAGCAGCTTCCGGAGGGGGTTCGGCACCGGGGAGCTGTTTTTT
NA	TRBV9	TRBJ2-5	TRBD2	CASTRGQGTSGRGETQYF	TGTGCCAGCACCCGTGGACAGGGGACTAGCGGGAGGGGGGAGACCCAGTACTTC
NA	TRBV5-1	TRBJ2-1	NA	CASSLAVAYNEQFF	TGCGCCAGCAGCCTTGCGGTGGCCTACAATGAGCAGTTCTTC
NA	TRBV28	TRBJ1-5	NA	CASSFGGKSGNQPQHF	TGTGCCAGCAGTTTTGGAGGGAAATCGGGCAATCAGCCCCAGCATTTT
NA	TRBV5-6	TRBJ2-7	TRBD2	CASSFGTSGLNTYEQYF	TGTGCCAGCAGCTTCGGGACTAGCGGCTTGAACACCTACGAGCAGTACTTC
NA	TRBV6-5	TRBJ2-1	NA	CASSYSIGDEQFF	TGTGCCAGCAGTTACTCGATTGGAGATGAGCAGTTCTTC
NA	TRBV5-6	TRBJ2-3	NA	CASSLTADTQYF	TGTGCCAGCAGCTTGACGGCAGATACGCAGTATTTT
NA	TRBV11-2	TRBJ2-3	TRBD2	CASSPGLAGWQDTQYF	TGTGCCAGCAGCCCAGGACTAGCGGGTTGGCAAGATACGCAGTATTTT
NA	TRBV9	TRBJ2-7	TRBD2	CASSPLAGEPYEQYF	TGTGCCAGCAGCCCTCTGGCGGGAGAACCCTACGAGCAGTACTTC
once	TRBV5-1	TRBJ2-3	NA	CASSLRELEDTQYF	TGCGCCAGCAGCTTGAGGGAGCTGGAAGATACGCAGTATTTT
once	TRBV6-5	TRBJ2-7	TRBD1	CASAPETGAHEQYF	TGTGCCAGCGCCCCGGAGACAGGGGCCCACGAGCAGTACTTC
NA	TRBV4-3	TRBJ2-7	NA	CASSPGLAAEQYF	TGCGCCAGCAGCCCCGGGCTAGCCGCTGAGCAGTACTTC
NA	TRBV7-2	TRBJ2-7	TRBD2	CASSTRLASPYEQYF	TGTGCCAGCAGTACCAGACTAGCGAGCCCCTACGAGCAGTACTTC
NA	TRBV27	TRBJ2-2	NA	CASSRLAGANTGELFF	TGTGCCAGCAGTCGTCTGGCGGGCGCGAACACCGGGGAGCTGTTTTTT
NA	TRBV7-8	TRBJ2-1	NA	CASSLARARASYNEQFF	TGTGCCAGCAGCTTAGCTCGTGCCAGGGCCTCCTACAATGAGCAGTTCTTC
NA	TRBV4-2	TRBJ2-1	TRBD1	CASSATGTGGQSVLDNEQFF	TGTGCCAGCAGCGCAACCGGGACAGGGGGCCAGTCAGTCCTGGACAATGAGCAGTTCTTC
NA	TRBV30	TRBJ2-1	TRBD2	CAWSAGLSSGRSYNEQFF	TGTGCCTGGAGTGCCGGCTTATCTAGCGGACGCTCCTACAATGAGCAGTTCTTC
NA	TRBV28	TRBJ2-1	TRBD2	CASTRGGAGLAERQFF	TGTGCCAGCACTCGGGGAGGGGCGGGACTAGCGGAGCGGCAGTTCTTC
NA	TRBV5-6	TRBJ2-3	TRBD2	CASIAGGYTDTQYF	TGTGCCAGCATAGCGGGAGGTTACACAGATACGCAGTATTTT
NA	TRBV9	TRBJ1-4	TRBD1	CASSVAPRDRGQSEEKLFF	TGTGCCAGCAGCGTAGCTCCCCGGGACAGGGGGCAAAGTGAAGAAAAACTGTTTTTT
NA	TRBV7-3	TRBJ1-1	NA	CASSLLMNTEAFF	TGTGCCAGCAGCTTACTTATGAACACTGAAGCTTTCTTT
NA	TRBV18	TRBJ2-5	NA	CASSPQMQGPHVSAQYF	TGTGCCAGCTCCCCTCAGATGCAGGGGCCACACGTGAGTGCCCAGTACTTC
NA	TRBV5-4	TRBJ1-1	TRBD1	CASSLGGGQRNTEAFF	TGTGCCAGCAGCTTGGGGGGGGGACAGAGGAACACTGAAGCTTTCTTT
NA	TRBV7-8	TRBJ2-3	TRBD2	CASSSRTSLFTDTQYF	TGTGCCAGCAGCTCTAGGACTAGCTTGTTCACAGATACGCAGTATTTT
once	TRBV7-2	TRBJ2-2	NA	CASSLPGFGPLTGELFF	TGTGCCAGCAGTTTACCAGGGTTCGGACCTCTCACCGGGGAGCTGTTTTTT
NA	TRBV30	TRBJ1-1	NA	CAWSDANTEAFF	TGTGCCTGGAGCGACGCTAACACTGAAGCTTTCTTT
NA	TRBV12-5	TRBJ2-7	NA	CASGRTTPGRQQPYEQYF	TGTGCTAGTGGTCGAACCACCCCAGGGCGACAGCAACCTTACGAGCAGTACTTC
NA	TRBV7-9	TRBJ1-6	NA	CASSLLQINNSPLHF	TGTGCCAGCAGCTTACTACAGATTAATAATTCACCCCTCCACTTT
NA	TRBV7-2	TRBJ2-1	NA	CASSLIAPNEQFF	TGTGCCAGCAGCTTGATAGCGCCAAATGAGCAGTTCTTC
NA	TRBV10-3	TRBJ2-7	NA	CAISDGGGHEQYF	TGTGCCATCAGTGATGGAGGGGGCCACGAGCAGTACTTC
NA	TRBV4-2	TRBJ2-1	NA	CASSQELLGYNEQFF	TGTGCCAGCAGCCAAGAGCTCCTAGGCTACAATGAGCAGTTCTTC
NA	TRBV30	TRBJ2-1	NA	CAWISRGRSYNEQFF	TGTGCCTGGATTAGCAGGGGAAGGTCCTACAATGAGCAGTTCTTC
NA	TRBV5-1	TRBJ1-4	NA	CASSLNEGLFF	TGCGCCAGCAGCTTGAACGAGGGGCTGTTTTTT
NA	TRBV28	TRBJ2-7	TRBD1	CASSLLSGTGVNEQYF	TGTGCCAGCAGTTTACTATCCGGGACAGGGGTTAACGAGCAGTACTTC
NA	TRBV7-3	TRBJ2-2	NA	CASSLIAQGPGELFF	TGTGCCAGCAGCTTAATAGCTCAGGGGCCCGGGGAGCTGTTTTTT
NA	TRBV7-2	TRBJ2-7	TRBD2	CASSSGTIPTYEQYF	TGTGCCAGCAGCTCCGGGACTATCCCAACCTACGAGCAGTACTTC
few	TRBV29-1	TRBJ1-1	NA	CSVRAGTTSEAFF	TGCAGCGTTAGAGCCGGGACGACCTCTGAAGCTTTCTTT